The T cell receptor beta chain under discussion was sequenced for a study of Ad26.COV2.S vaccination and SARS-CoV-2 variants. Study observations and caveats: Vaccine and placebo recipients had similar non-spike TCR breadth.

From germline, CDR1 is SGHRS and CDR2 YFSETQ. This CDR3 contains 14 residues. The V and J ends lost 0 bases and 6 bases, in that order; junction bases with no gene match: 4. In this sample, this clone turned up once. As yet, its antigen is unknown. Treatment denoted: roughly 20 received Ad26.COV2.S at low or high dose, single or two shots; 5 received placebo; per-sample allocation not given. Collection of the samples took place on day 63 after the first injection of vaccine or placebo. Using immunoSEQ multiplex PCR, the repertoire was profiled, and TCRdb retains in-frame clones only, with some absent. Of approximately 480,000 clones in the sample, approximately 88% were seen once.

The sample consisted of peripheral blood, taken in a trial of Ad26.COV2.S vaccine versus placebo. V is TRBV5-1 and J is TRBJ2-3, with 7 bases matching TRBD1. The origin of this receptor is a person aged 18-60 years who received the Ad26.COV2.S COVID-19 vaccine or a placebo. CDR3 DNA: TGCGCCAGCAGCTTGGAGGGCAGGGGGGATACGCAGTATTTT. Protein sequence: CASSLEGRGDTQYF.